The sample holds many counts of the clone carrying this T cell receptor (beta chain). Its target is not known. Relative to the germline gene, one junction end is altered; a read error may explain this. This specimen comes from a study of T-cell memory formation after mild COVID-19. Looking at the study overall: TCR clusters showed largely donor specificity.

Findings and limits, study-wide: From day 15 to 85, contracting clones were balanced between CD4 and CD8, whereas later expanders leaned toward CD4+. Memory from before infection featured some responding clones, which suggests cross-reactive memory joined. CD4+ contracting clones were found mainly in CM and EM, and CD8+ ones in EMRA.

Each CDR3 protein gets one entry after TCRdb re-called the 5' RACE reads with MiXCR. This sample has roughly 200,000 distinct CDR3 sequences, with approximately 20% found just once. CDR3 length: 12 residues. The V gene's germline CDR1 is SGHRS and CDR2 YFSETQ. Sequencing was done on a sample of PBMCs or a T cell subset sorted from them (not recorded which). The V gene is TRBV5-1, the J gene TRBJ2-3, with D uncertain. This TCR was recovered from an adult woman who had mild COVID-19 (a few samples of this study predate the infection). Cell type and time point are not known. The CDR3 region is CASSTSTDTQYF. CDR3 nucleotides: TGTGCCAGCAGTACTAGCACAGATACGCAGTATTTT.